A selection of T cell receptor beta chains follows, all from one sample in a study of T-cell memory formation after mild COVID-19. TCRdb passed the 5' RACE reads through MiXCR, listing each CDR3 protein once. The sample shows about 350,000 distinct CDR3 sequences, about an eighth of them seen only once. Sequenced input: PBMCs or a T cell subset sorted from them (not recorded which). These receptors were obtained from a man between 18 and 35 years old who had mild COVID-19 (a few samples of this study predate the infection). Cell type and time point are not known. Each CDR3 is given with its conserved first and last residue. The D gene is left open where the match is weak. Not every row has a clone size; where given, it reads once, few, many or a size class.

d_call,v_call,clone_size,j_call,cdr3_nt,cdr3_aa
.,TRBV20-1,many,TRBJ2-7,TGCAGTGCTGACACCGGGGACTCCTACGAGCAGTACTTC,CSADTGDSYEQYF
.,TRBV7-2,.,TRBJ2-3,TGTGCCAGCAGCTTAGGCTCCACGGCTACAGATACGCAGTATTTT,CASSLGSTATDTQYF
.,TRBV10-3,once,TRBJ2-2,TGTGCCATCAGTGAGTCACAGGGAGGTGCCGGGGAGCTGTTTTTT,CAISESQGGAGELFF
TRBD2,TRBV10-3,.,TRBJ2-1,TGTGCCATCAGCCCCGTTCAGCGGGGGGCGAGCTCCTACAATGAGCAGTTCTTC,CAISPVQRGASSYNEQFF
.,TRBV3-1,few,TRBJ2-7,TGTGCCAGCAGCCAAGTCGGACAGCAAAAATACGAGCAGTACTTC,CASSQVGQQKYEQYF
.,TRBV5-1,many,TRBJ2-7,TGCGCCAGCAGCTTTAATCTCGATGGAGAGCAGTACTTC,CASSFNLDGEQYF
.,TRBV5-6,few,TRBJ1-4,TGTGCCAGCAGCCCGGAGACTGGAGAACTGTTTTTT,CASSPETGELFF
TRBD2,TRBV9,.,TRBJ2-2,TGTGCCAGCAGCGTAGCTGTGACTAGCTCCGGGGAGCTGTTTTTT,CASSVAVTSSGELFF
TRBD2,TRBV4-1,many,TRBJ2-1,TGCGCCAGCAGCCCCGGGACTAGCGGGGGCTACAATGAGCAGTTCTTC,CASSPGTSGGYNEQFF
.,TRBV5-1,few,TRBJ2-3,TGCGCCAGCAGCCCGGGCAACCCCGGGACAGATACGCAGTATTTT,CASSPGNPGTDTQYF
.,TRBV20-1,.,TRBJ2-2,TGCAGTGCTAGAGCCCTAGGGACCACCGGGGAGCTGTTTTTT,CSARALGTTGELFF
.,TRBV4-1,.,TRBJ2-3,TGCGCCAGCAGCCAAGAGGCAGGGAGGACAGATACGCAGTATTTT,CASSQEAGRTDTQYF
.,TRBV6-5,.,TRBJ1-1,TGTGCCAGCAGTTCCCCCATGGGGACTGAAGCTTTCTTT,CASSSPMGTEAFF
.,TRBV14,.,TRBJ2-5,TGTGCCAGCAGCCAAGGTGGACAGTCGTACCAAGAGACCCAGTACTTC,CASSQGGQSYQETQYF
.,TRBV4-1,.,TRBJ2-2,TGCGCCAGCAGCCAGGTTTCGGGGCCCGGGGAGCTGTTTTTT,CASSQVSGPGELFF
.,TRBV5-1,few,TRBJ2-3,TGCGCCAGCAACTTCGTAACAGAGACAGATACGCAGTATTTT,CASNFVTETDTQYF
.,TRBV7-2,.,TRBJ1-2,TGTGCCGGTGCTCCGGGCGGGGGTGCTAACTATGGCTACACCTTC,CAGAPGGGANYGYTF
.,TRBV4-3,few,TRBJ2-7,TGCGCCAGCAGCCAAAGATCGAACACAGGAGCCTACGAGCAGTACTTC,CASSQRSNTGAYEQYF
.,TRBV29-1,.,TRBJ2-3,TGCAGCGCCGACCCGTGGCCGCCTGGCACAGATACGCAGTATTTT,CSADPWPPGTDTQYF
TRBD2,TRBV7-2,.,TRBJ2-3,TGTGCCAGCAGCTTCGCGGGGAGGGGCACAGATACGCAGTATTTT,CASSFAGRGTDTQYF
TRBD1,TRBV15,.,TRBJ2-5,TGTGCCACAAGGCAAAGACAGGGGGCAGGGGAGACCCAGTACTTC,CATRQRQGAGETQYF
TRBD1,TRBV3-1,.,TRBJ1-3,TGTGCCAGCAGCCAAAGGGGGCCAGGAAACACCATATATTTT,CASSQRGPGNTIYF
TRBD1,TRBV7-3,.,TRBJ2-3,TGTGCCAGCAGCTGGGACAGGGGTACAGATACGCAGTATTTT,CASSWDRGTDTQYF
TRBD1,TRBV5-1,.,TRBJ2-7,TGCGCCAGCAGCTCCAACCGGGACAGTCCCTACGAGCAGTACTTC,CASSSNRDSPYEQYF
.,TRBV30,many,TRBJ1-2,TGTGCCTGGAGTCGGGACGGCTATGGCTACACCTTC,CAWSRDGYGYTF
.,TRBV5-1,.,TRBJ2-3,TGCGCCAGCAGCTTGGTCCCCGCAGGCACAGATACGCAGTATTTT,CASSLVPAGTDTQYF
.,TRBV4-1,few,TRBJ2-7,TGCGCCAGCAGCCAAGGAGGGATATCCTACGAGCAGTACTTC,CASSQGGISYEQYF
.,TRBV27,.,TRBJ2-5,TGTGCCAGCAGTTCCTGGAATACGGAGACCCAGTACTTC,CASSSWNTETQYF
TRBD2,TRBV7-2,.,TRBJ2-5,TGTGCCAGCAGCTGGACTAGCGGGGACCCAGGGACCCAGTACTTC,CASSWTSGDPGTQYF
.,TRBV4-1,.,TRBJ1-2,TGCGCCAGCAGCCCCGTTAGGGGGGCCAAGGGCTACACCTTC,CASSPVRGAKGYTF
TRBD2,TRBV20-1,few,TRBJ2-7,TGCAGTGCTAGAGATGCTAGCGGGGGTCCGACCGAGCAGTACTTC,CSARDASGGPTEQYF
.,TRBV14,.,TRBJ2-1,TGTGCCAGCAGCCAAATCCTACAGGGCGATGAGCAGTTCTTC,CASSQILQGDEQFF
TRBD2,TRBV6-4,many,TRBJ2-3,TGTGCCAGCAGTGACTCTAGCGGGGGGGCAGATACGCAGTATTTT,CASSDSSGGADTQYF
.,TRBV27,.,TRBJ1-2,TGTGCCAGCAGTTTATCCGTCAACTATGGCTACACCTTC,CASSLSVNYGYTF
.,TRBV7-9,.,TRBJ1-6,TGTGCCAGCAGCTCCTCGGGAGGGAAATCACCCCTCCACTTT,CASSSSGGKSPLHF
.,TRBV7-9,few,TRBJ1-1,TGTGCCAGCAGCTACAGGGCTGAAGCTTTCTTT,CASSYRAEAFF
.,TRBV5-1,.,TRBJ2-5,TGCGCCAGCAGTTCAGCAGGGGCCTTTCAAGAGACCCAGTACTTC,CASSSAGAFQETQYF
TRBD1,TRBV6-6,many,TRBJ1-3,TGTGCCAGTGCATGGCAGGGGGGATACTCTGGAAACACCATATATTTT,CASAWQGGYSGNTIYF